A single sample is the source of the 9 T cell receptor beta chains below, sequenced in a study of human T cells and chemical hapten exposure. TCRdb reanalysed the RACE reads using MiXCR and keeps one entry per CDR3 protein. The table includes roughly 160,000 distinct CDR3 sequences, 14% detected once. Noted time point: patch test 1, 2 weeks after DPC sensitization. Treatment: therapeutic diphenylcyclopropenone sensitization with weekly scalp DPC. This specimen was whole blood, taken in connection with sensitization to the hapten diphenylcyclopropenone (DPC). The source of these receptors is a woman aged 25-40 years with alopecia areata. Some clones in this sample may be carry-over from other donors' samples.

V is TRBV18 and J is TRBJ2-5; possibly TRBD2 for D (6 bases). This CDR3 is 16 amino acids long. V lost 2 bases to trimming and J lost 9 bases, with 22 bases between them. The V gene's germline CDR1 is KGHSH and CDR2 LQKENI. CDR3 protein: CASSPAGLHSGVAQYF. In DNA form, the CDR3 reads TGTGCCAGCTCACCAGCGGGACTCCACTCGGGAGTGGCCCAGTACTTC. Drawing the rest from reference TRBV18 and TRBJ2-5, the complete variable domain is NAGVMQNPRHLVRRRGQEARLRCSPMKGHSHVYWYRQLPEEGLKFMVYLQKENIIDESGMPKERFSAEFPKEGPSILRIQQVVRGDSAAYFCASSPAGLHSGVAQYFGPGTRLLVL.

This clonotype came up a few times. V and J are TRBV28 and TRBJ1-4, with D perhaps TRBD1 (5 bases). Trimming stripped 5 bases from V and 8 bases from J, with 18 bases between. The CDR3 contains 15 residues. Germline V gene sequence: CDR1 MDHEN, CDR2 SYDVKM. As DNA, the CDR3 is TGTGCCAGCAGTCCATTGGACAATTTGTCGGAAAAACTGTTTTTT. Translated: CASSPLDNLSEKLFF.

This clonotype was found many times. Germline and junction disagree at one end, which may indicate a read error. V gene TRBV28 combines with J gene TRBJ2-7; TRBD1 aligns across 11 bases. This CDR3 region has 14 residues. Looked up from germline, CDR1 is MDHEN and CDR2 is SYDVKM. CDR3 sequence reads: CASSARDRGYGQYF. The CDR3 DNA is TGTGCCAGCAGTGCCCGGGACAGGGGGTACGGGCAGTACTTC.

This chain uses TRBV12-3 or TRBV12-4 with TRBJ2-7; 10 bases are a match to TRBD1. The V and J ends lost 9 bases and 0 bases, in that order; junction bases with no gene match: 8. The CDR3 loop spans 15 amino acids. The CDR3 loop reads CASTWGQGSSYEQYF. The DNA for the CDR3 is TGTGCCAGTACCTGGGGACAGGGGAGCTCCTACGAGCAGTACTTC.

The CDR3 nucleotides read TGCGCCAGCAGCTTGGAGCCGTTAGCGGGAGAGGTTACCGAATCCAAAAACATTCAGTACTTC. Translated: CASSLEPLAGEVTESKNIQYF. The genes are TRBV5-1 and TRBJ2-4, with 9 bases that match TRBD2. CDR1 is SGHRS, CDR2 YFSETQ, per germline. J lost 2 bases, V lost 0 bases, and 18 bases had no gene match. This CDR3 region has 21 residues.

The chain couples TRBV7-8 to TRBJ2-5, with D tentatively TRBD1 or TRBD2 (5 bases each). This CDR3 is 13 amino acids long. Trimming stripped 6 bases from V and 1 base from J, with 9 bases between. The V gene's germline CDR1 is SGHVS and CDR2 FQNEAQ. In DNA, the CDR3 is TGTGCCAGCAGAGCTGGGGGCCAAGAGACCCAGTACTTC. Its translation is CASRAGGQETQYF.

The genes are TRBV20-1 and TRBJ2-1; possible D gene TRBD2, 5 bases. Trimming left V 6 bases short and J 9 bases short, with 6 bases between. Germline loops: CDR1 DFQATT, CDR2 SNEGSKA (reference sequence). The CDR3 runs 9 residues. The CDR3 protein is CSAGGEQFF. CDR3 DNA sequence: TGCAGTGCAGGAGGTGAGCAGTTCTTC.

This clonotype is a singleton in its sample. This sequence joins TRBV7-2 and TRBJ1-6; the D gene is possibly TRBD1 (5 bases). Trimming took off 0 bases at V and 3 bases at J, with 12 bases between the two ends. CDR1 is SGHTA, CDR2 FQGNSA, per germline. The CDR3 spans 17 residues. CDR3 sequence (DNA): TGTGCCAGCAGCTTAGCGGGTGGAGGGGACTATAATTCACCCCTCCACTTT. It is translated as CASSLAGGGDYNSPLHF.

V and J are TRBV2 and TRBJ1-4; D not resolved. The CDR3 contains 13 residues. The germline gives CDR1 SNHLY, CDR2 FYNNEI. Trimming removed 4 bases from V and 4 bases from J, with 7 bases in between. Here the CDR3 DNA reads TGTGCCAGCAGTGGCATTATTAATGAAAAACTGTTTTTT. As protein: CASSGIINEKLFF.